The 13 T cell receptor beta chains below come from one sample, sequenced in a study of patients and donors after allogeneic stem cell transplantation. TCRdb re-derived calls from the RT-PCR reads in MiXCR, one entry per CDR3 protein. The sample includes around 150,000 distinct CDR3 sequences, over 35% of them seen just once. Sequencing was performed on blood, either unsorted or a sorted T cell fraction (not recorded which). Receptor source: a human donor who was either an allogeneic HSCT recipient or a stem cell or donor lymphocyte infusion donor (not recorded which). It is not recorded whose cells these are; they may come from a transplant donor.

This clonotype was seen more than once but under ten times. The J gene is TRBJ1-2, the V gene TRBV6-5, with a tentative D call TRBD1 (6 bases). The CDR3 is 14 amino acids. The germline CDR1 and CDR2 sequences are MNHEY and SVGAGI. The V end was cut by 7 bases, the J end by 6 bases, with 18 bases between. In DNA form, the CDR3 reads TGTGCCAGCACCGGGGGCCCGTGGGTGAATGGCTACACCTTC. This gives the protein CASTGGPWVNGYTF.

In its sample, this clonotype was seen a few times. The chain has TRBV4-3 and TRBJ2-2; D unclear. This CDR3 region has 15 residues. Germline V gene data show CDR1 as LGHNA and CDR2 as YSLEER. V was trimmed by 6 bases and J by 4 bases, leaving 15 bases between them. The CDR3, as DNA: TGCGCCAGCAGTTGGGCCTGGTGGTCCACCGGGGAGCTGTTTTTT. It codes for CASSWAWWSTGELFF.

In DNA form, the CDR3 reads TGCAGCGTTGAAGGGGCTGAGGACAGGGGGCGCCGCGAGCAGTACTTC. Its protein is CSVEGAEDRGRREQYF. V gene TRBV29-1 combines with J gene TRBJ2-7, with 11 bases aligning to TRBD1. This CDR3 is 16 amino acids long. From germline, CDR1 is SQVTM and CDR2 ANQGSEA. Trimming took 1 base from V and 6 from J; bases not matched to a gene: 11.

This clonotype was seen a handful of times. The chain employs TRBV6-6 and TRBJ1-5; D gene ambiguous. Germline-derived CDR1 and CDR2 are MNHNY and SVGAGI (reference sequence). V was cut by 0 bases and J by 0 bases, with 12 bases left in between. The CDR3 sequence is 17 residues long. As DNA, the CDR3 is TGTGCCAGCAGTTACTCTCCAGATTTCGATAGCAATCAGCCCCAGCATTTT. Translating it yields CASSYSPDFDSNQPQHF.

This clonotype has only a few counts. J is TRBJ1-3 and V is TRBV10-3; D uncertain. The CDR3 extends over 15 amino acids. The V gene's germline CDR1 is ENHRY and CDR2 SYGVKD. Trimming pared 11 bases from V and 4 bases from J, leaving 21 bases between. DNA for the CDR3: TGTGCCTCCCGGGCCTCCTTCCTGGCCGGAAACACCATATATTTT. This gives the protein CASRASFLAGNTIYF.

This clonotype has only a few counts. The chain links TRBV6-2 or TRBV6-3 to TRBJ1-5; 11 bases agree with TRBD1. The V and J ends lost 5 bases and 8 bases, in that order; junction bases with no gene match: 5. This CDR3 comprises 14 residues. Looked up from germline, CDR1 is MNHEY and CDR2 is SVGEGT. CDR3 loop: CASSRTGGEEPQHF. For the CDR3, the DNA is TGTGCCAGCAGTCGGACAGGGGGCGAGGAGCCCCAGCATTTT.

J is TRBJ1-5 and V is TRBV12-3 or TRBV12-4; D gene uncertain. The CDR3 totals 16 residues. V lost 6 bases, J lost 1 base, and 16 bases lay in between. CDR3 nucleotide sequence: TGTGCCAGCAGCCCCTCCGCGTGGGTAAGCAATCAGCCCCAGCATTTT. Protein sequence: CASSPSAWVSNQPQHF.

This clonotype was counted only a few times. The CDR3 nucleotides read TGTGCCAGCAGATACTCTGGATTCTATGGCTACACCTTC. It specifies CASRYSGFYGYTF. The genes are TRBV12-3 or TRBV12-4 and TRBJ1-2; D uncertain. The CDR3 has 13 residues. Trimming cost V 6 bases and J 4 bases, with 12 bases left between them.

This chain links TRBV7-2 with TRBJ1-2; D is ambiguous. The V gene lost 8 bases and the J gene lost 2 bases, with 12 bases spanning the gap. CDR1 and CDR2 (germline): SGHTA, FQGNSA. This CDR3 is built from 13 residues. CDR3 DNA: TGTGCCAGCCTAAGCAGAGGGAACTATGGCTACACCTTC. As protein: CASLSRGNYGYTF.

This clonotype appeared many times. The chain joins TRBV12-3 or TRBV12-4 to TRBJ1-1, with D perhaps matching TRBD1 (5 bases). V was shortened by 3 bases and J by 5 bases, with 13 bases between the two germline ends. CDR3 size: 14 residues. CDR3 loop: CASSLGVASTEAFF. CDR3 DNA sequence: TGTGCCAGCAGTTTGGGGGTGGCGAGTACTGAAGCTTTCTTT.

This sequence joins TRBV10-3 and TRBJ2-5; TRBD1 matches 7 bases. Germline CDR1 reads ENHRY; CDR2 reads SYGVKD. V gave up 6 bases and J gave up 1 base; unmatched junction bases: 5. The CDR3 loop spans 14 amino acids. The CDR3 loop reads CAIRMTGPQETQYF. CDR3 coding DNA: TGTGCCATCAGGATGACAGGGCCCCAAGAGACCCAGTACTTC.

J is TRBJ1-2 and V is TRBV12-3 or TRBV12-4; D is perhaps TRBD1 (6 bases). Between the trimmed V and J ends, which lost 5 bases and 5 bases, there was a span of 15 bases. This CDR3 is 14 amino acids long. The CDR3 coding sequence is TGTGCCAGCAGTAACACAGGGTCCCCGTATGGCTACACCTTC. This sequence encodes CASSNTGSPYGYTF.

The genes are TRBV4-3 and TRBJ2-3; D ambiguous. From germline, CDR1 is LGHNA and CDR2 YSLEER. The germline V and J ends were trimmed by 0 bases and 1 base, with 11 bases remaining between them. The CDR3 contains 16 residues. The CDR3 region is CASSQDLVFRTDTQYF. CDR3 DNA sequence: TGCGCCAGCAGCCAAGATTTGGTTTTTCGCACAGATACGCAGTATTTT.